This TCR beta chain came from a study of T cell repertoires in cytomegalovirus infection. Whole-study findings and limits: HLA-C-restricted CMV clonotypes gave the most frequent clonotype in two of eight donors.

TCRdb reprocessed the reads with MiXCR, giving one entry per CDR3 protein. The repertoire holds fewer than 1,000,000 distinct CDR3 sequences, with less than 40% as singletons. About this clonotype itself: Its antigen is not known.

The sequence derives from a human donor in good health (CMV status not recorded). Some clones in this sample may be carry-over from other donors' samples. The sample here was cultured CD8+ T cells from PBMCs, taken from culture after CMV antigen stimulation.

In DNA form, the CDR3 reads TGTGCCAGCAGTTTCGGGACAGGGGGTTGGCAAGCTTTCTTT. Residues: CASSFGTGGWQAFF. This sequence joins TRBV27 and TRBJ1-1, with TRBD1 matching over 11 bases. Germline trimming cut 3 bases from V and 9 bases from J; bases unmatched to any gene: 6. CDR3 length equals 14 residues. Germline CDR1 is MNHEY and CDR2 is SMNVEV (reference sequence).